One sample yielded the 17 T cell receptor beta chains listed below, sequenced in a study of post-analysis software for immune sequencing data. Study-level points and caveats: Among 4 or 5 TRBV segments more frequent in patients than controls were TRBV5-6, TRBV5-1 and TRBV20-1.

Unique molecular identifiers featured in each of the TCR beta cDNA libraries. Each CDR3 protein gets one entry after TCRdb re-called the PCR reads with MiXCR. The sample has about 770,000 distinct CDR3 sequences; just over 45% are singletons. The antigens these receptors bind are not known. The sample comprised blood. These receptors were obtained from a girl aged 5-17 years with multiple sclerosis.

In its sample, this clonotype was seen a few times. In DNA, the CDR3 is TGTGCCAGCAGTGAAGGGACTAGCTTTTGGCAGTACTTC. This translates into CASSEGTSFWQYF. This sequence joins TRBV6-1 and TRBJ2-4, with 8 bases matching TRBD2. Germline values: CDR1 MNHNS, CDR2 SASEGT. The CDR3 length is 13 residues. The junction had 6 bases not matched to a gene; V was cut back by 1 base and J by 13 bases.

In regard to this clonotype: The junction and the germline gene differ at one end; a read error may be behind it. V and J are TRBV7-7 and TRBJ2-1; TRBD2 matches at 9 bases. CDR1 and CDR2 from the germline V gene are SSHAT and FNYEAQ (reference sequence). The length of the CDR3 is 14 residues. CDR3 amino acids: CASSLAGDRNEQFF. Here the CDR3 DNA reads TGTGCTAGCAGCTTAGCGGGGGACAGAAATGAGCAGTTCTTC.

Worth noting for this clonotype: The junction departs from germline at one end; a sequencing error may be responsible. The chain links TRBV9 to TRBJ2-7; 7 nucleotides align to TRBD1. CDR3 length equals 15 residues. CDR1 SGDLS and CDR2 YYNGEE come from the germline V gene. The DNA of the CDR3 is TGTGTCAGCAGCCCTGAAGGGGGCTACTCCTACGAGCAGTACTTC. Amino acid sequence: CVSSPEGGYSYEQYF.

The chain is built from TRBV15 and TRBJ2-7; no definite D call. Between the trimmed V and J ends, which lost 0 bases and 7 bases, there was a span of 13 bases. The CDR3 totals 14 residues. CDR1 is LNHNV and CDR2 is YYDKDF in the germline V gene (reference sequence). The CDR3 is CATSRDFLVDEQYF. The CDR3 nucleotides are TGTGCCACCAGCAGAGATTTTCTAGTGGATGAGCAGTACTTC. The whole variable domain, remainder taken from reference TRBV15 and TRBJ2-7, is DAMVIQNPRYQVTQFGKPVTLSCSQTLNHNVMYWYQQKSSQAPKLLFHYYDKDFNNEADTPDNFQSRRPNTSFCFLDIRSPGLGDTAMYLCATSRDFLVDEQYFGPGTRLTVT.

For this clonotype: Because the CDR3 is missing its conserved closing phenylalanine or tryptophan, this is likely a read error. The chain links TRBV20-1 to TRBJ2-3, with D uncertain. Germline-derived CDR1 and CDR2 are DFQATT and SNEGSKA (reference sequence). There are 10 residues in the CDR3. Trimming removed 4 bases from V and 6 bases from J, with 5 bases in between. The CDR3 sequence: CSAKMDTQYL. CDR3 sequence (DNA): TGCAGTGCTAAGATGGATACGCAGTATCTT.

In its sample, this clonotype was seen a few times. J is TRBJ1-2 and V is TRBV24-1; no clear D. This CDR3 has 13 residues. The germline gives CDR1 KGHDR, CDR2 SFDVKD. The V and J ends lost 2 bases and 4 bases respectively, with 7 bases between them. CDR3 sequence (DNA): TGTGCCACCAGTGATTCCCAGACCTATGGCTACACCTTC. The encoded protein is CATSDSQTYGYTF.

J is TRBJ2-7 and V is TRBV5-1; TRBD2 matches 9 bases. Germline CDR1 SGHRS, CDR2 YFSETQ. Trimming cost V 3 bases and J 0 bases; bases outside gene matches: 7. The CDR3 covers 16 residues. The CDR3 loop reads CASSWLAGQSSYEQYF. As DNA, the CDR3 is TGCGCCAGCAGCTGGCTAGCGGGACAGAGCTCCTACGAGCAGTACTTC.

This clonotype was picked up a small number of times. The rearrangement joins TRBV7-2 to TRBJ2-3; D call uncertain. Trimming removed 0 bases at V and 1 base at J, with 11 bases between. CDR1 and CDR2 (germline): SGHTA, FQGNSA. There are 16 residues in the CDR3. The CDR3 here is CASSLAAPEGTDTQYF. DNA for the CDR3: TGTGCCAGCAGCTTAGCGGCCCCCGAGGGCACAGATACGCAGTATTTT. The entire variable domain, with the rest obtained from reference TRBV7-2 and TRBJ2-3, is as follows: GAGVSQSPSNKVTEKGKDVELRCDPISGHTALYWYRQSLGQGLEFLIYFQGNSAPDKSGLPSDRFSAERTGGSVSTLTIQRTQQEDSAVYLCASSLAAPEGTDTQYFGPGTRLTVL.

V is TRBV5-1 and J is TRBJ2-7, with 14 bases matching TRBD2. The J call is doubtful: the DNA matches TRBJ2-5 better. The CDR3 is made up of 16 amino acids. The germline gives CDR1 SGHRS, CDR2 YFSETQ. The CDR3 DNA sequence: TGCGCCAGCAGCTTAGGACTAGCGGGGGGAATCGAGACCCAGTACTTC. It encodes CASSLGLAGGIETQYF.

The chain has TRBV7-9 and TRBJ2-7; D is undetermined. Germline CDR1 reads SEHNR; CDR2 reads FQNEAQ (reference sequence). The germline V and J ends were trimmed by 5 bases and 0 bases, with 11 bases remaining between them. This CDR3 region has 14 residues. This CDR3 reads CASSTPGPSYEQYF. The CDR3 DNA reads TGTGCCAGCAGCACCCCCGGACCCTCCTACGAGCAGTACTTC. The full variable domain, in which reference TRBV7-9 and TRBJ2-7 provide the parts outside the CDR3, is DTGVSQNPRHKITKRGQNVTFRCDPISEHNRLYWYRQTLGQGPEFLTYFQNEAQLEKSRLLSDRFSAERPKGSFSTLEIQRTEQGDSAMYLCASSTPGPSYEQYFGPGTRLTVT.

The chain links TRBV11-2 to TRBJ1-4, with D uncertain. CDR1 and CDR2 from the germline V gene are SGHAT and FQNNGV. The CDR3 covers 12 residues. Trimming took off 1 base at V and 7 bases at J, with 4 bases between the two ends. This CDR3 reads CASSLVPEKLFF. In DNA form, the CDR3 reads TGTGCCAGCAGCTTAGTACCTGAAAAACTGTTTTTT.

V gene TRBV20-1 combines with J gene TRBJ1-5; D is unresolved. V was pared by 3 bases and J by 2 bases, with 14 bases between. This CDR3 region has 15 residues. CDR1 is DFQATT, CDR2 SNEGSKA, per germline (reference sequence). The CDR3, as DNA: TGCAGTGCTAGCCCGTCGGGCAAGGGCAATCAGCCCCAGCATTTT. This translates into CSASPSGKGNQPQHF.

DNA for the CDR3: TGTGCCAGCCCGCTGAAGACAAGAACCAAAGAGACCCAGTACTTC. Its protein product is CASPLKTRTKETQYF. The V and J genes are TRBV2 and TRBJ2-5; D unclear. There are 15 residues in the CDR3. V was clipped by 8 bases and J by 3 bases, with 19 bases between them. CDR1 and CDR2 (germline): SNHLY, FYNNEI.

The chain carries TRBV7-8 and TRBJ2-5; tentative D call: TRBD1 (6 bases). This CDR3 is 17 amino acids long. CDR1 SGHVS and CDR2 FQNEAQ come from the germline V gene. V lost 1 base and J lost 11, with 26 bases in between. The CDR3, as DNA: TGTGCCAGCAGCTTAGTGAGGAGCAGCAGGGGCCGGGCTGTGCAGTACTTC. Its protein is CASSLVRSSRGRAVQYF. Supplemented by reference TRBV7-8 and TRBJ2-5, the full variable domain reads GAGVSQSPRYKVAKRGQDVALRCDPISGHVSLFWYQQALGQGPEFLTYFQNEAQLDKSGLPSDRFFAERPEGSVSTLKIQRTQQEDSAVYLCASSLVRSSRGRAVQYFGPGTRLLVL.

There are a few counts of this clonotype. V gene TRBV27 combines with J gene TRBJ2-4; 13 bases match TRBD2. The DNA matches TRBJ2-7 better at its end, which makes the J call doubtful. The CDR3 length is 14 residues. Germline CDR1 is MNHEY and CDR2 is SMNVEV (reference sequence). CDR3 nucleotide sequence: TGTGCCAGCAGTCCACTAGCGGGAGGGAACGAGCAGTACTTC. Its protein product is CASSPLAGGNEQYF.

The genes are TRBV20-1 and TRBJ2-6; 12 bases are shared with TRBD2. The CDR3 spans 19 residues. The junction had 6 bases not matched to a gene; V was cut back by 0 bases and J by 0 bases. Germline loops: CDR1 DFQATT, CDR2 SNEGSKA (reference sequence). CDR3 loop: CSARDWTSGEDSGANVLTF. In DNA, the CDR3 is TGCAGTGCTAGAGATTGGACTAGCGGGGAAGACTCTGGGGCCAACGTCCTGACTTTC.

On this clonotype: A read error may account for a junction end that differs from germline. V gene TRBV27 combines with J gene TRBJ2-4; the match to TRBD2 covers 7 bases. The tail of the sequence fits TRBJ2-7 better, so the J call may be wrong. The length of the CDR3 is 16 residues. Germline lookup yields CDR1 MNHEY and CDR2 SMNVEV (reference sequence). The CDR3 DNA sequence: TGTGCCCGCAGTTCCCGACCTAGCGGAACCCTCTACGAGCAGTACTTC. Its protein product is CARSSRPSGTLYEQYF.